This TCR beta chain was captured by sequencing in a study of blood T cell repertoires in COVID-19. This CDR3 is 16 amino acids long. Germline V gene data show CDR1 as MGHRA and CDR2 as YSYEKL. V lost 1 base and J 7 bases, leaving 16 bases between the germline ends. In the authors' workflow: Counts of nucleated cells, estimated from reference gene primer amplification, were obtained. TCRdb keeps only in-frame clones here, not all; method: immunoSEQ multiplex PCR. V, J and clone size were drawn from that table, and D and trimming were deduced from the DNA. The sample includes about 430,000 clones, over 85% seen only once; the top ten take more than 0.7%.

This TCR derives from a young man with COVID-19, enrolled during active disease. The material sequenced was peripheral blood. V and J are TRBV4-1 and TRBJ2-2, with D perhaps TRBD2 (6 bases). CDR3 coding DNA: TGCGCCAGCAGCCAAGGGAGGGGAGATAGGCTCGGGGAGCTGTTTTTT. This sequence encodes CASSQGRGDRLGELFF.